The sequence of this T cell receptor beta chain was determined in a study of T-cell memory formation after mild COVID-19. Each CDR3 protein gets one entry after TCRdb re-called the 5' RACE reads with MiXCR. The table includes under 250,000 distinct CDR3 sequences, roughly 15% detected once. Germline loops: CDR1 LGHNA, CDR2 YSLEER. V lost 1 base and J lost 4, with 13 bases in between. The CDR3 is 15 amino acids. V and J are TRBV4-3 and TRBJ1-2; no clear D gene. Material for sequencing was PBMCs or a T cell subset sorted from them (not recorded which). This clonotype was sampled from an adult woman who had mild COVID-19 (a few samples of this study predate the infection). Cell type and time point are not known. CDR3 amino acids: CASSQGVTARYGYTF. As DNA, the CDR3 is TGCGCCAGCAGCCAAGGAGTTACAGCCCGCTATGGCTACACCTTC.